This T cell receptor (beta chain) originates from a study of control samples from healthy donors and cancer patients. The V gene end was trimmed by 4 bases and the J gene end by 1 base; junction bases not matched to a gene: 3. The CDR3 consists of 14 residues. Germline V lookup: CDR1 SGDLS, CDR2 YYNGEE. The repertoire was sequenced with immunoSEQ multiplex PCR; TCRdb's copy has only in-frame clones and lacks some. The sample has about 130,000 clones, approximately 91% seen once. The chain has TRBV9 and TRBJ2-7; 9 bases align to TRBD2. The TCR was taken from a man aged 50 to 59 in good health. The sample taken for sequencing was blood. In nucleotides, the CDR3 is TGTGCCAGCAGCCATAGCGGGGGTTCCTACGAGCAGTACTTC. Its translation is CASSHSGGSYEQYF.